One and the same sample provided the 25 T cell receptor beta chains below, sequenced in a study of OX40 agonist ivuxolimab in advanced cancers. Sequencing was performed with immunoSEQ multiplex PCR; in TCRdb, only in-frame clones are kept and a portion is missing. The table has 75,000 to 90,000 clones, about 90% seen once. Sequencing used CD4+ or CD8+ T cells sorted from blood, obtained in a trial of the OX40 agonist ivuxolimab. The receptors were sampled from an adult with an advanced solid tumor such as melanoma, head and neck, liver or kidney cancer.

The CDR3 here is CASSALAGLAQPDTQYF. The CDR3 bases are TGTGCCAGCAGTGCCCTAGCGGGACTAGCTCAGCCAGATACGCAGTATTTT. The chain combines TRBV6-1 with TRBJ2-3; 9 nucleotides line up with TRBD2. This CDR3 comprises 17 residues. V trimming: 4 bases; J trimming: 4 bases; junction bases outside the gene matches: 12. The germline V gene encodes CDR1 MNHNS and CDR2 SASEGT.

This rearrangement joins TRBV29-1 to TRBJ2-1; tentatively, D is TRBD1 or TRBD2 (5 bases each). The CDR3 consists of 12 residues. V lost 3 bases, J lost 5 bases, and 8 bases lay in between. In germline, CDR1 is SQVTM, CDR2 ANQGSEA. The CDR3 DNA sequence: TGCAGCGTTGAGATGGGGGACAATGAGCAGTTCTTC. It encodes CSVEMGDNEQFF.

The chain uses TRBV9 and TRBJ1-4, with D unclear. Germline CDR1 SGDLS, CDR2 YYNGEE. The CDR3 extends over 15 amino acids. The germline V and J ends were trimmed by 0 bases and 2 bases, with 8 bases remaining between them. This CDR3 reads CASSVDAGTNEKLFF. DNA for the CDR3: TGTGCCAGCAGCGTAGACGCTGGGACTAATGAAAAACTGTTTTTT.

V gene TRBV4-3 combines with J gene TRBJ2-5, with 8 bases fitting TRBD1. Matching the DNA end better, TRBJ2-7 makes the J call doubtful. The germline gives CDR1 LGHNA, CDR2 YSLEER. The CDR3 extends over 13 amino acids. The DNA of the CDR3 is TGCGCCAGCAGCCTCGGACAGGGCTACGAGCAGTACTTC. Residues: CASSLGQGYEQYF.

V gene TRBV6-5 combines with J gene TRBJ2-7; D tentatively fits TRBD1 or TRBD2 (6 bases each). The CDR3 is 13 residues long. V was clipped by 2 bases and J by 4 bases, with 9 bases between them. In germline, CDR1 is MNHEY, CDR2 SVGAGI. CDR3 bases: TGTGCCAGCAGTTACCGGGGGCCTTACGAGCAGTACTTC. This codes for CASSYRGPYEQYF.

The gene calls are TRBV6-5 and TRBJ1-1; TRBD1 matches 9 bases. The CDR3 is made up of 15 amino acids. In germline, CDR1 is MNHEY, CDR2 SVGAGI. V shed 5 bases, J shed 3 bases, and the junction held 7 bases outside the gene matches. This CDR3 is CASSPLDRGYTEAFF. In nucleotides, the CDR3 is TGTGCCAGCAGTCCCTTGGACAGGGGATACACTGAAGCTTTCTTT.

V gene TRBV6-1 combines with J gene TRBJ1-2, with D possibly TRBD1 on 5 matching bases. The CDR3 has 16 amino acids. Trimming shortened V by 1 base and J by 6 bases, and 18 bases separated the two germline ends. Germline assignment: CDR1 MNHNS and CDR2 SASEGT. CDR3 sequence reads: CASSEEPGPSGHGYTF. The CDR3 nucleotides are TGTGCCAGCAGTGAAGAACCGGGACCGTCGGGCCATGGCTACACCTTC.

The gene calls are TRBV6-1 and TRBJ1-1; D gene unclear. V lost 5 bases to trimming and J lost 8 bases, with 9 bases between them. The CDR3 length is 11 residues. Germline V lookup: CDR1 MNHNS, CDR2 SASEGT. The CDR3 DNA follows: TGTGCCAGCAGTTACGCGACCGAAGCTTTCTTT. This gives the protein CASSYATEAFF.

Regarding this clone: At the DNA level, this CDR3 is encoded by other sequences in the same sample as well. V and J are TRBV30 and TRBJ1-3; no firm D call. Per germline, CDR1 GTSNPN and CDR2 SVGIG (reference sequence). This CDR3 has 12 residues. The germline V and J ends were trimmed by 3 bases and 3 bases, with 6 bases remaining between them. CDR3: CAWRGLGNTIYF. CDR3 DNA: TGTGCCTGGAGGGGCCTTGGAAACACCATATATTTT.

The chain uses TRBV7-8 and TRBJ2-7; D not certain. CDR3 size: 13 residues. V was pared by 4 bases and J by 5 bases, with 12 bases between. Germline CDR1 SGHVS, CDR2 FQNEAQ. The CDR3 sequence: CASSSSGLNEQYV. CDR3 nucleotide sequence: TGTGCCAGCAGCTCCTCGGGTTTAAACGAGCAGTACGTC.

The chain joins TRBV25-1 to TRBJ2-1; 11 bases are a match to TRBD2. The CDR3 runs 16 residues. CDR1 is MGHDK, CDR2 SYGVNS, per germline. Trimming took 2 bases from V and 14 from J; bases not matched to a gene: 14. CDR3 sequence reads: CASSEKVAGGPGQKFF. The CDR3 DNA sequence: TGTGCCAGCAGTGAAAAGGTAGCGGGAGGGCCCGGCCAAAAGTTCTTC.

The J gene is TRBJ1-5, the V gene TRBV28; D might be TRBD1 (6 bases). Germline V gives CDR1 MDHEN, CDR2 SYDVKM. The CDR3 sequence is 16 residues long. The V end was cut by 6 bases, the J end by 0 bases, with 15 bases between. In nucleotides, the CDR3 is TGTGCCAGCAGGCACCTGACAGGTCTTAGCAATCAGCCCCAGCATTTT. As protein: CASRHLTGLSNQPQHF.

This clone was seen only once. This rearrangement joins TRBV10-2 to TRBJ2-6; D unresolved. Trimming left V 8 bases short and J 0 bases short, with 2 bases between. This CDR3 region has 12 residues. CDR1 is WSHSY and CDR2 is SAAADI in the germline V gene. CDR3 sequence reads: CASSSGANVLTF. The CDR3 coding sequence is TGCGCCAGCTCCTCTGGGGCCAACGTCCTGACTTTC.

This sequence joins TRBV5-1 and TRBJ2-3; TRBD2 matches at 15 bases. The CDR3 runs to 16 residues. Germline V CDR1 and CDR2: SGHRS, YFSETQ. The V segment lost 4 bases and the J segment 3 bases; nucleotides outside the gene matches: 3. The CDR3 loop is CASSPGTSGRTDTQYF. The CDR3 region has the DNA TGCGCCAGCAGCCCCGGGACTAGCGGGAGGACAGATACGCAGTATTTT.

The chain links TRBV4-1 to TRBJ2-1; 11 bases map to TRBD2. CDR1 is MGHRA, CDR2 YSYEKL, per germline. V was clipped by 3 bases and J by 7 bases; unmatched bases: 8. The CDR3 has 16 residues. Written as DNA, the CDR3 is TGCGCCAGCAGCCAGGCACTAGCGGGAGAAGGAAATGAGCAGTTCTTC. Protein sequence: CASSQALAGEGNEQFF.

Comments on this clone: The sample contains more than one DNA sequence encoding this CDR3. The chain carries TRBV7-9 and TRBJ1-5; no clear D. V shed 7 bases and J shed 1 base, with 11 bases lying between them. The CDR3 loop spans 14 amino acids. Germline V gene sequence: CDR1 SEHNR, CDR2 FQNEAQ (reference sequence). CDR3 coding DNA: TGTGCCAGCACTTTCGGCGGGAGCAATCAGCCCCAGCATTTT. Its protein product is CASTFGGSNQPQHF.

The V gene is TRBV4-1, the J gene TRBJ2-2; D gene uncertain. V was trimmed by 4 bases and J by 4 bases, leaving 10 bases between them. There are 14 residues in the CDR3. The germline CDR1 and CDR2 sequences are MGHRA and YSYEKL. The CDR3 DNA sequence: TGCGCCAGCAGCCCTCCCTGGGGCACCGGGGAGCTGTTTTTT. Translated, it gives CASSPPWGTGELFF.

In this sample, this clone turned up a few times. The V call is TRBV27, the J call TRBJ1-1; no clear D. This CDR3 is built from 12 residues. Deletions cut 5 bases from V and 4 bases from J, with 8 bases between. Per germline, CDR1 MNHEY and CDR2 SMNVEV (reference sequence). The CDR3 coding sequence is TGTGCCAGCAGTCACTACGGCACTGAAGCTTTCTTT. This codes for CASSHYGTEAFF.

The chain has TRBV4-3 and TRBJ2-2; the D gene is possibly TRBD2 (5 bases). In germline, CDR1 is LGHNA, CDR2 YSLEER. The CDR3 is 18 amino acids. V dropped 0 bases and J dropped 1 base, with 15 bases sitting between them. CDR3 region: CASSQDYLAEENTGELFF. The CDR3 region has the DNA TGCGCCAGCAGCCAAGATTATCTAGCCGAGGAGAACACCGGGGAGCTGTTTTTT.

This clone has just one count. The chain has TRBV5-6 and TRBJ2-1; D possibly corresponds to TRBD2 (6 bases). CDR1 and CDR2 from the germline V gene are SGHDT and YYEEEE. The V end was cut by 0 bases, the J end by 4 bases, with 14 bases between. The CDR3 totals 16 residues. The CDR3 region is CASSLDLGLPYNEQFF. The CDR3 DNA sequence: TGTGCCAGCAGCTTGGATCTGGGACTCCCGTACAATGAGCAGTTCTTC.

The chain employs TRBV5-1 and TRBJ2-1; TRBD2 matches at 9 bases. V was pared by 5 bases and J by 5 bases, with 5 bases of the junction left unmatched. This CDR3 is built from 14 residues. Germline assignment: CDR1 SGHRS and CDR2 YFSETQ. CDR3 region: CASSRRTSDNEQFF. As DNA, the CDR3 is TGCGCCAGCAGTAGGAGGACTAGCGACAATGAGCAGTTCTTC. Variable domain in full (rest from reference TRBV5-1 and TRBJ2-1): KAGVTQTPRYLIKTRGQQVTLSCSPISGHRSVSWYQQTPGQGLQFLFEYFSETQRNKGNFPGRFSGRQFSNSRSEMNVSTLELGDSALYLCASSRRTSDNEQFFGPGTRLTVL.

This clone has a handful of counts. A junction end diverges from the germline sequence, so it may reflect a read error. The rearrangement uses TRBV7-7 and TRBJ2-2; D ambiguous. The CDR3 runs to 12 residues. Per the germline V gene, CDR1 is SSHAT and CDR2 is FNYEAQ (reference sequence). The CDR3 DNA follows: TGTGCTAGCAGCACGAACACCGGGGAGCTGTTTTTT. This encodes CASSTNTGELFF.

The chain recombines TRBV5-1 with TRBJ2-3; 7 bases map to TRBD2. CDR3 length: 13 residues. V lost 3 bases and J lost 5; bases outside the gene matches: 3. Germline lookup yields CDR1 SGHRS and CDR2 YFSETQ. The CDR3 protein is CASSWGLLDTQYF. CDR3 in DNA: TGCGCCAGCAGCTGGGGACTATTAGATACGCAGTATTTT.

The gene calls are TRBV7-8 and TRBJ1-3; D remains unclear. The germline V gene has CDR1 SGHVS and CDR2 FQNEAQ. This CDR3 comprises 11 residues. Trimming shortened V by 6 bases and J by 4 bases, and 4 bases separated the two germline ends. The CDR3 DNA follows: TGTGCCAGCAGGAGCGGAAACACCATATATTTT. It codes for CASRSGNTIYF.

The rearrangement joins TRBV2 to TRBJ2-3, with 11 bases aligning to TRBD2. CDR1 is SNHLY, CDR2 FYNNEI, per germline. CDR3 size: 17 residues. Losses at the gene ends were 3 bases for V and 0 bases for J; bases not matched to a gene: 5. The CDR3 nucleotides are TGTGCCAGCAGTGATACCCGACTAGCGGGGAGCACAGATACGCAGTATTTT. Protein sequence: CASSDTRLAGSTDTQYF.